The 26 T cell receptor beta chains below were found in one sample sequenced in a study of post-analysis software for immune sequencing data. These receptors' antigens are unknown. Unique molecular identifiers were present in the TCR beta cDNA libraries. TCRdb passed the PCR reads through MiXCR, listing each CDR3 protein once. This table holds about 540,000 distinct CDR3 sequences, roughly 34% found once. Points from the study as a whole: Patients showed TRBV5-6, TRBV5-1 and TRBV20-1 among a handful of TRBV segments more frequent than in controls.

The sample taken for sequencing was blood. The receptors here all came from a girl under 18 with multiple sclerosis.

Ten or more counts support this clonotype. The CDR3 sequence is CASSLGTSLDEQFF. The CDR3 DNA follows: TGCGCCAGCAGCCTGGGGACTAGTCTGGATGAGCAGTTCTTC. V and J are TRBV4-1 and TRBJ2-1, with 8 bases matching TRBD2. The CDR3 loop spans 14 amino acids. Germline V gives CDR1 MGHRA, CDR2 YSYEKL. V lost 4 bases to trimming and J lost 8 bases; unmatched junction nucleotides: 7.

Regarding this clonotype: Since a much larger clone is just one base distant, this may be a read error. V and J are TRBV7-8 and TRBJ2-3; D uncertain. Germline V gives CDR1 SGHVS, CDR2 FQNEAQ. Trimming stripped 7 bases from V and 4 bases from J, with 9 bases between. CDR3 size: 12 residues. CDR3 DNA sequence: TGTGCCAGCACCCGAGGAGCAGATACGCAGTATTTT. This encodes CASTRGADTQYF.

The genes are TRBV5-1 and TRBJ2-7; TRBD1 or TRBD2 may be the D gene (5 bases each). Germline CDR1 is SGHRS and CDR2 is YFSETQ. V lost 0 bases, J lost 2 bases, and 12 bases lay in between. CDR3 size: 15 residues. The CDR3 region has the DNA TGCGCCAGCAGCTTGGGCTCCGGGACGGCCTACGAGCAGTACTTC. It translates to CASSLGSGTAYEQYF.

CDR3 coding DNA: TGTGCCAGCAGCACCCGTCGGGGGGACACAGATACGCAGTATTTT. Translated: CASSTRRGDTDTQYF. The chain joins TRBV3-1 to TRBJ2-3; 7 nucleotides match TRBD2. V shed 5 bases, J shed 2 bases, and the junction held 7 bases outside the gene matches. The CDR3 is 15 amino acids. Germline V CDR1 and CDR2: LGHDT, YNNKEL (reference sequence).

This clonotype has at least ten counts. The V gene is TRBV27, the J gene TRBJ1-1; TRBD1 matches at 8 bases. The junction had 9 bases not matched to a gene; V was cut back by 3 bases and J by 6 bases. From germline, CDR1 is MNHEY and CDR2 SMNVEV (reference sequence). This CDR3 region has 15 residues. CDR3 in amino acids: CASSFLGQGASEAFF. The CDR3 region has the DNA TGTGCCAGCAGTTTCCTCGGGCAGGGGGCCTCTGAAGCTTTCTTT.

The gene calls are TRBV6-5 and TRBJ1-1; the match to TRBD1 covers 8 bases. CDR1 and CDR2 from the germline V gene are MNHEY and SVGAGI. V was clipped by 6 bases and J by 3 bases; unmatched bases: 12. The CDR3 totals 16 residues. This CDR3 is CASSRRTGRGDTEAFF. CDR3 DNA: TGTGCCAGCAGCCGCCGGACAGGGCGGGGGGACACTGAAGCTTTCTTT.

The chain is built from TRBV20-1 and TRBJ1-6; D not resolved. This CDR3 has 14 amino acids. Trimming took 0 bases from V and 6 from J, leaving 9 bases between them. The germline CDR1 and CDR2 sequences are DFQATT and SNEGSKA (reference sequence). The DNA for the CDR3 is TGCAGTGCTAGAGATGCACAGATTAATTCACCCCTCCACTTT. It is translated as CSARDAQINSPLHF.

This rearrangement joins TRBV20-1 to TRBJ2-3; 7 nucleotides agree with TRBD2. CDR1 is DFQATT, CDR2 SNEGSKA, per germline (reference sequence). CDR3 length: 12 residues. The chain's CDR3 is CSGAGVRDTQYF. In DNA form, the CDR3 reads TGCAGCGGGGCGGGGGTGCGGGATACGCAGTATTTT.

The CDR3 here is CSVRVNSNQPQHF. The CDR3 coding sequence is TGCAGTGTGCGGGTGAACTCCAATCAGCCCCAGCATTTT. The rearrangement joins TRBV20-1 to TRBJ1-5; no clear D gene. The ends were cut back, 7 bases at V and 3 bases at J, with 13 bases in the middle. This CDR3 spans 13 amino acids. Germline CDR1 reads DFQATT; CDR2 reads SNEGSKA (reference sequence).

This clonotype occurred once. J is TRBJ2-3 and V is TRBV20-1, with TRBD2 matching 9 bases. Looked up from germline, CDR1 is DFQATT and CDR2 is SNEGSKA (reference sequence). The CDR3 has 18 amino acids. Germline trimming cut 0 bases from V and 2 bases from J; bases unmatched to any gene: 12. The CDR3 is CSARDPTAGGGATDTQYF. DNA of the CDR3: TGCAGTGCTAGAGATCCCACGGCTGGCGGGGGGGCCACAGATACGCAGTATTTT.

This clonotype has more than one count but fewer than ten. J is TRBJ2-1 and V is TRBV20-1, with TRBD2 matching 7 bases. Germline V lookup: CDR1 DFQATT, CDR2 SNEGSKA (reference sequence). CDR3 length: 16 amino acids. The J segment lost 0 bases and the V segment lost 8 bases, leaving 13 bases of the junction unmatched. CDR3 sequence (DNA): TGCAGTCCGACTAGCCGGGGCGGGGGCTCCTACAATGAGCAGTTCTTC. This encodes CSPTSRGGGSYNEQFF.

This sequence joins TRBV29-1 and TRBJ2-1; maybe TRBD1 (5 bases). Trimming shortened V by 3 bases and J by 3 bases, and 15 bases separated the two germline ends. CDR3 length: 15 residues. Per germline, CDR1 SQVTM and CDR2 ANQGSEA. CDR3 sequence: CSVEARTRVYNEQFF. In nucleotides, the CDR3 is TGCAGCGTTGAGGCCCGGACAAGGGTCTACAATGAGCAGTTCTTC.

This chain joins TRBV6-5 and TRBJ1-2, with a tentative D call TRBD1 (6 bases). The CDR3 length is 15 residues. Germline CDR1 reads MNHEY; CDR2 reads SVGAGI. Trimming removed 4 bases at V and 0 bases at J, with 12 bases between. The chain's CDR3 is CASSCSGTPNYGYTF. Written as DNA, the CDR3 is TGTGCCAGCAGTTGCTCCGGGACACCTAACTATGGCTACACCTTC.

This sequence joins TRBV20-1 and TRBJ1-5, with 7 bases matching TRBD1. The V segment lost 5 bases and the J segment 11 bases; nucleotides outside the gene matches: 12. The CDR3 spans 13 residues. Germline-derived CDR1 and CDR2 are DFQATT and SNEGSKA (reference sequence). CDR3 DNA sequence: TGCAGTGCTCACAACAGGGGAGGTTTGGCCCAGCATTTT. Amino acids: CSAHNRGGLAQHF.

In its sample, this clonotype was seen a few times. This chain connects TRBV3-1 to TRBJ2-3, with 11 bases that match TRBD2. After removal of 5 bases from V and 5 bases from J, the junction contained 12 bases not matched to a gene. Germline V gene sequence: CDR1 LGHDT, CDR2 YNNKEL (reference sequence). This CDR3 comprises 17 residues. For the CDR3, the DNA is TGTGCCAGCAGCTCAACGACTAGCGGGGCTACTGAAGATACGCAGTATTTT. The encoded protein is CASSSTTSGATEDTQYF.

This sequence joins TRBV4-2 and TRBJ1-3, with D unresolved. From germline, CDR1 is LGHNA and CDR2 YNFKEQ. This CDR3 is 16 amino acids long. V was shortened by 3 bases and J by 2 bases, with 14 bases between the two germline ends. For the CDR3, the DNA is TGTGCCAGCAGCCAGGGAAACGGCGGGGCTGGAAACACCATATATTTT. This translates into CASSQGNGGAGNTIYF.

This clonotype was detected a few times. The genes are TRBV4-1 and TRBJ1-5, with 9 nucleotides matching TRBD1. CDR1 and CDR2 (germline): MGHRA, YSYEKL. This CDR3 has 18 residues. J lost 6 bases, V lost 0 bases, and 12 bases had no gene match. The CDR3 is CASSQDRTGANKIQPQHF. In DNA, the CDR3 is TGCGCCAGCAGCCAAGATCGGACAGGGGCTAACAAAATTCAGCCCCAGCATTTT.

The chain is built from TRBV12-3 or TRBV12-4 and TRBJ2-2; 11 nucleotides agree with TRBD1. The CDR3 runs 17 residues. V was pared by 3 bases and J by 5 bases, with 8 bases of the junction left unmatched. CDR3 sequence (DNA): TGTGCCAGCAGTTTTTTTATTGGGACAGGGGGAACCGGGGAGCTGTTTTTT. Its translation is CASSFFIGTGGTGELFF.

This clonotype was counted between two and nine times. The rearrangement uses TRBV20-1 and TRBJ1-6, with TRBD1 matching over 7 bases. This CDR3 region has 16 residues. With V trimmed by 3 bases and J by 2 bases, 7 bases remained unmatched. Germline-derived CDR1 and CDR2 are DFQATT and SNEGSKA (reference sequence). This chain's CDR3 is CSASPTGAAYNSPLHF. The CDR3 DNA is TGCAGTGCTAGTCCCACAGGGGCGGCCTATAATTCACCCCTCCACTTT.

V gene TRBV27 combines with J gene TRBJ2-1, with 9 bases lining up with TRBD2. The CDR3 is made up of 17 amino acids. Germline lookup yields CDR1 MNHEY and CDR2 SMNVEV (reference sequence). V lost 3 bases and J lost 9; bases outside the gene matches: 15. CDR3 sequence reads: CASSFPAWGRGGREQFF. The DNA for the CDR3 is TGTGCCAGCAGTTTCCCGGCGTGGGGGCGGGGGGGCCGTGAGCAGTTCTTC.

This chain uses TRBV28 with TRBJ2-1; weak D call: TRBD2 (6 bases). The V gene lost 5 bases and the J gene lost 4 bases, with 12 bases spanning the gap. Germline-derived CDR1 and CDR2 are MDHEN and SYDVKM. The CDR3 runs to 14 residues. CDR3 protein: CASSGGDVYNEQFF. The DNA for the CDR3 is TGTGCCAGCAGTGGCGGGGACGTATACAATGAGCAGTTCTTC.

Concerning this clonotype: Since a much larger clone is just one base distant, this may be a read error. This rearrangement joins TRBV29-1 to TRBJ2-5, with TRBD1 matching over 7 bases. CDR3 length equals 13 residues. With 7 bases clipped from V and 0 bases from J, the junction kept 5 bases outside the gene matches. Germline-derived CDR1 and CDR2 are SQVTM and ANQGSEA. CDR3 in amino acids: CSAEGQNQETQYF. The CDR3 region has the DNA TGCAGCGCCGAGGGACAGAACCAAGAGACCCAGTACTTC.

The J gene is TRBJ2-2, the V gene TRBV5-1; TRBD2 aligns across 14 bases. CDR3 size: 18 residues. CDR1 and CDR2 (germline): SGHRS, YFSETQ. J was trimmed by 0 bases and V by 4 bases; bases with no gene match: 5. The CDR3: CASSHRTSGGPNTGELFF. The CDR3 DNA follows: TGCGCCAGCAGCCACCGGACTAGCGGGGGGCCGAACACCGGGGAGCTGTTTTTT.

The genes are TRBV5-1 and TRBJ2-1; no firm D call. The CDR3 totals 15 residues. Trimming left V 3 bases short and J 0 bases short, with 10 bases between. In germline, CDR1 is SGHRS, CDR2 YFSETQ. For the CDR3, the DNA is TGCGCCAGCAGCTCCACAGAGAGCTCCTACAATGAGCAGTTCTTC. It translates to CASSSTESSYNEQFF. The whole variable domain, filled in from reference TRBV5-1 and TRBJ2-1, reads KAGVTQTPRYLIKTRGQQVTLSCSPISGHRSVSWYQQTPGQGLQFLFEYFSETQRNKGNFPGRFSGRQFSNSRSEMNVSTLELGDSALYLCASSSTESSYNEQFFGPGTRLTVL.

This clonotype has at least ten counts. V is TRBV6-4 and J is TRBJ2-3; 10 bases agree with TRBD1. This CDR3 spans 14 amino acids. V lost 2 bases and J lost 4; bases outside the gene matches: 0. The germline CDR1 and CDR2 sequences are MRHNA and SNTAGT. The CDR3 nucleotides read TGTGCCAGCAGTGACGGACAGGGGGCAGATACGCAGTATTTT. Encoded protein: CASSDGQGADTQYF.

This clonotype was found many times. The chain couples TRBV18 to TRBJ2-7, with 10 bases matching TRBD1. The V segment lost 8 bases and the J segment 2 bases; nucleotides outside the gene matches: 6. Germline CDR1 and CDR2: KGHSH and LQKENI. The length of the CDR3 is 14 residues. This CDR3 reads CASSPGTGAYEQYF. The CDR3 DNA reads TGTGCCAGCAGCCCCGGGACAGGGGCCTACGAGCAGTACTTC. Combining the CDR3 with reference TRBV18 and TRBJ2-7 gives the whole variable domain NAGVMQNPRHLVRRRGQEARLRCSPMKGHSHVYWYRQLPEEGLKFMVYLQKENIIDESGMPKERFSAEFPKEGPSILRIQQVVRGDSAAYFCASSPGTGAYEQYFGPGTRLTVT.